Listed below are T cell receptor beta chains from one sample, sequenced in a study of cytomegalovirus exposure and HLA in healthy donors. Assay used: immunoSEQ multiplex PCR; TCRdb lists only in-frame clones, some missing. The top ten clones hold roughly 1.3% of a sample with approximately 150,000 clones, about 80% of them seen once. The sequenced material came from PBMCs. These TCRs come from a man aged 30-40 years in good health and CMV-seronegative. The CDR3 runs from the conserved cysteine through the conserved F or W. A D gene is named only where the DNA matches it firmly. Size is stated for part of the rows, as once, few or many counts, or as a class when the clone is expanded.

j_call: TRBJ2-7; v_call: TRBV28; d_call: NA; clone_size: NA; cdr3_aa: CASSQILQGGSYEQYF; cdr3_nt: TGTGCCAGCAGCCAAATACTTCAGGGAGGCTCCTACGAGCAGTACTTC
j_call: TRBJ1-5; v_call: TRBV7-2; d_call: NA; clone_size: once; cdr3_aa: CASSLVGGVTYQPQHF; cdr3_nt: TGTGCCAGCAGCTTAGTGGGGGGTGTTACGTACCAGCCCCAGCATTTT
j_call: TRBJ1-1; v_call: TRBV6-1; d_call: TRBD1; clone_size: few; cdr3_aa: CASSTLVAGGKAAFF; cdr3_nt: TGTGCCAGCAGTACTCTCGTGGCAGGGGGCAAAGCAGCTTTCTTT
j_call: TRBJ1-3; v_call: TRBV4-3; d_call: NA; clone_size: NA; cdr3_aa: CASSQEGGTGNTIYF; cdr3_nt: TGCGCCAGCAGCCAAGAAGGAGGGACTGGAAACACCATATATTTT
j_call: TRBJ2-3; v_call: TRBV7-2; d_call: NA; clone_size: NA; cdr3_aa: CASSWSSGTTDTQYF; cdr3_nt: TGTGCCAGCAGCTGGTCGAGCGGAACAACAGATACGCAGTATTTT
j_call: TRBJ1-1; v_call: TRBV19; d_call: TRBD1; clone_size: NA; cdr3_aa: CASSRGTGLTEAFF; cdr3_nt: TGTGCCAGTAGTAGGGGGACAGGGTTGACTGAAGCTTTCTTT
j_call: TRBJ2-2; v_call: TRBV5-1; d_call: TRBD1; clone_size: NA; cdr3_aa: CASSLGFDRAGTGELFF; cdr3_nt: TGCGCCAGCAGCTTGGGATTCGACAGGGCGGGCACCGGGGAGCTGTTTTTT
j_call: TRBJ2-5; v_call: TRBV4-2; d_call: TRBD2; clone_size: NA; cdr3_aa: CASSRGLAGGPGETQYF; cdr3_nt: TGTGCCAGCAGCCGGGGGCTAGCGGGAGGGCCTGGGGAGACCCAGTACTTC
j_call: TRBJ2-2; v_call: TRBV9; d_call: TRBD1; clone_size: NA; cdr3_aa: CASSARDSRLAGELFF; cdr3_nt: TGTGCCAGCAGCGCCCGGGACAGCAGGTTGGCCGGGGAGCTGTTTTTT
j_call: TRBJ2-7; v_call: TRBV6-6; d_call: NA; clone_size: NA; cdr3_aa: CASRGGISSYEQYF; cdr3_nt: TGTGCCAGCAGGGGCGGGATAAGCTCCTACGAGCAGTACTTC
j_call: TRBJ2-7; v_call: TRBV10-2; d_call: NA; clone_size: once; cdr3_aa: CASSESGRSYEQYF; cdr3_nt: TGCGCCAGCAGTGAGTCCGGCAGGTCCTACGAGCAGTACTTC
j_call: TRBJ1-5; v_call: TRBV18; d_call: NA; clone_size: NA; cdr3_aa: CASSPLNQPQHF; cdr3_nt: TGTGCCAGCTCACCTCTCAATCAGCCCCAGCATTTT
j_call: TRBJ1-4; v_call: TRBV28; d_call: TRBD1; clone_size: once; cdr3_aa: CASSLPQGAGEKLFF; cdr3_nt: TGTGCCAGCAGTTTACCGCAGGGGGCGGGGGAAAAACTGTTTTTT
j_call: TRBJ1-1; v_call: TRBV7-9; d_call: TRBD1; clone_size: NA; cdr3_aa: CASSLGIGQGRLNTEAFF; cdr3_nt: TGTGCCAGCAGCTTAGGGATAGGACAGGGGCGACTGAACACTGAAGCTTTCTTT
j_call: TRBJ1-5; v_call: TRBV5-6; d_call: NA; clone_size: few; cdr3_aa: CASSLGDQPQHF; cdr3_nt: TGTGCCAGCAGCTTAGGGGATCAGCCCCAGCATTTT
j_call: TRBJ2-3; v_call: TRBV12-5; d_call: NA; clone_size: few; cdr3_aa: CASGLGFELDTQYF; cdr3_nt: TGTGCTAGTGGTTTGGGCTTCGAGTTAGATACGCAGTATTTT
j_call: TRBJ2-3; v_call: TRBV7-9; d_call: TRBD2; clone_size: NA; cdr3_aa: CASSSPSGGAADTQYF; cdr3_nt: TGTGCCAGCAGCTCCCCTAGCGGAGGGGCGGCAGATACGCAGTATTTT
j_call: TRBJ1-1; v_call: TRBV5-1; d_call: NA; clone_size: few; cdr3_aa: CASSGQSLNTEAFF; cdr3_nt: TGCGCCAGCAGTGGACAGAGCCTGAACACTGAAGCTTTCTTT
j_call: TRBJ1-5; v_call: TRBV6-5; d_call: TRBD1; clone_size: NA; cdr3_aa: CASSYSATGGRQPQHF; cdr3_nt: TGTGCCAGCAGTTACTCGGCGACAGGGGGCAGGCAGCCCCAGCATTTT
j_call: TRBJ2-5; v_call: TRBV7-9; d_call: TRBD2; clone_size: NA; cdr3_aa: CASSLRASGGAETQYF; cdr3_nt: TGTGCCAGCAGCTTAAGGGCTAGCGGGGGGGCAGAGACCCAGTACTTC
j_call: TRBJ2-1; v_call: TRBV5-1; d_call: TRBD1; clone_size: once; cdr3_aa: CASSKTGGEQFF; cdr3_nt: TGCGCCAGCAGCAAAACAGGGGGCGAGCAGTTCTTC
j_call: TRBJ2-7; v_call: TRBV11-2; d_call: NA; clone_size: NA; cdr3_aa: CASSPAGNYEQYF; cdr3_nt: TGTGCCAGCAGCCCTGCGGGAAACTACGAGCAGTACTTC
j_call: TRBJ1-5; v_call: TRBV19; d_call: NA; clone_size: few; cdr3_aa: CATSSLEGTQPQHF; cdr3_nt: TGTGCCACCTCCAGCCTTGAGGGAACTCAGCCCCAGCATTTT
j_call: TRBJ1-1; v_call: TRBV2; d_call: NA; clone_size: NA; cdr3_aa: CASSGDKNTEAFF; cdr3_nt: TGTGCCAGCAGTGGGGACAAGAACACTGAAGCTTTCTTT
j_call: TRBJ1-1; v_call: TRBV28; d_call: NA; clone_size: NA; cdr3_aa: CASSFAYRSYTEAFF; cdr3_nt: TGTGCCAGCAGTTTTGCGTACAGAAGTTACACTGAAGCTTTCTTT
j_call: TRBJ2-3; v_call: TRBV7-3; d_call: TRBD2; clone_size: NA; cdr3_aa: CASSLTSGRPDTQYF; cdr3_nt: TGTGCCAGCAGCTTAACGAGCGGGAGGCCAGATACGCAGTATTTT
j_call: TRBJ2-5; v_call: TRBV9; d_call: NA; clone_size: NA; cdr3_aa: CASSVAQGTIYQETQYF; cdr3_nt: TGTGCCAGCAGCGTGGCCCAGGGGACCATTTACCAAGAGACCCAGTACTTC
j_call: TRBJ2-7; v_call: TRBV13; d_call: NA; clone_size: NA; cdr3_aa: CASSSPRQVSYEQYF; cdr3_nt: TGTGCCAGCAGCTCCCCCCGACAGGTCTCCTACGAGCAGTACTTC
j_call: TRBJ1-2; v_call: TRBV7-3; d_call: TRBD1; clone_size: NA; cdr3_aa: CASSPQTRTGTNYGYTF; cdr3_nt: TGTGCCAGCAGCCCCCAAACGCGGACAGGGACGAACTATGGCTACACCTTC
j_call: TRBJ1-1; v_call: TRBV13; d_call: NA; clone_size: NA; cdr3_aa: CASSLGQGNTEAFF; cdr3_nt: TGTGCCAGCAGCTTAGGCCAGGGGAACACTGAAGCTTTCTTT
j_call: TRBJ2-5; v_call: TRBV7-9; d_call: TRBD2; clone_size: NA; cdr3_aa: CASSYPGLAKEQYF; cdr3_nt: TGTGCCAGCAGCTACCCGGGACTAGCGAAAGAGCAGTACTTC
j_call: TRBJ2-7; v_call: TRBV5-4; d_call: NA; clone_size: NA; cdr3_aa: CASSRTTQRHEQYF; cdr3_nt: TGTGCCAGCAGCCGGACAACCCAAAGACACGAGCAGTACTTC
j_call: TRBJ2-7; v_call: TRBV27; d_call: NA; clone_size: NA; cdr3_aa: CASSFRESYEQYF; cdr3_nt: TGTGCCAGCAGTTTCAGGGAATCCTACGAGCAGTACTTC
j_call: TRBJ1-1; v_call: TRBV15; d_call: TRBD1; clone_size: once; cdr3_aa: CAGGQGLNTEAFF; cdr3_nt: TGTGCCGGAGGACAGGGGTTGAACACTGAAGCTTTCTTT
j_call: TRBJ2-1; v_call: TRBV27; d_call: NA; clone_size: few; cdr3_aa: CASSLSAGSSYNEQFF; cdr3_nt: TGTGCCAGCAGTTTATCGGCGGGATCTTCCTACAATGAGCAGTTCTTC
j_call: TRBJ1-2; v_call: TRBV28; d_call: NA; clone_size: NA; cdr3_aa: CASSFLAGRGDYGYTF; cdr3_nt: TGTGCCAGCAGTTTTTTAGCGGGAAGAGGGGACTATGGCTACACCTTC
j_call: TRBJ1-2; v_call: TRBV10-3; d_call: NA; clone_size: NA; cdr3_aa: CAISESTTGRYGYTF; cdr3_nt: TGTGCCATCAGTGAGTCGACCACAGGTCGGTATGGCTACACCTTC